The present T cell receptor (beta chain) was sequenced within a study of cytomegalovirus exposure and HLA in healthy donors. General study findings and limits: Another analysis was done later, and it associated around 16,000 TCR beta sequences with HLA alleles at 0.05 false discovery rate. Serostatus for CMV was the only available immune exposure information. In an earlier analysis, about 90% or about 30%: the productive usage of most TCR beta V segments. Fewer than 200 TCR beta chains were listed as cytomegalovirus-associated.

PCR primers comprised 60 Vbeta and 13 Jbeta primers. Repertoires were generated with immunoSEQ multiplex PCR, while TCRdb's copy carries only in-frame clones and drops some. The table shows 150,000 to 200,000 clones, with 79% occurring only once. Comment on this clone: Its antigen remains unidentified.

Germline values: CDR1 MDHEN, CDR2 SYDVKM. Trimming removed 7 bases from V and 1 base from J, with 17 bases in between. The CDR3 length is 16 residues. Source material: PBMCs. This TCR came from a woman between 45 and 65 years old in good health and CMV-seronegative. The V gene is TRBV28, the J gene TRBJ1-5; D is unclear. In nucleotides, the CDR3 is TGTGCCAGCAACCTAAAATCCTGGTACAGCAATCAGCCCCAGCATTTT. Its translation: CASNLKSWYSNQPQHF.